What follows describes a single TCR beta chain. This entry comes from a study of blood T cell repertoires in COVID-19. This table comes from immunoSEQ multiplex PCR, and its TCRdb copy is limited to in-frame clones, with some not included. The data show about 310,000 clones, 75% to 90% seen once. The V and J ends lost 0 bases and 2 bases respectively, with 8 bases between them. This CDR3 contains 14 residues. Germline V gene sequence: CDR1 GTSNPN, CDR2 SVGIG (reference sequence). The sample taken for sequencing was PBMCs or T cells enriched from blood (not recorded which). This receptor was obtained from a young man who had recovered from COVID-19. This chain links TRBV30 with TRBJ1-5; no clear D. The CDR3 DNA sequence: TGTGCCTGGAGTGTAACAGACCGCAATCAGCCCCAGCATTTT. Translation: CAWSVTDRNQPQHF.